Sequencing of this TCR beta chain was carried out in a study of T-cell reconstitution after alpha-beta-depleted transplantation in children (dated by TCRdb to about 2016). In the study overall: Using TCR repertoire profiling, the study followed T-cell immune reconstitution in a quantitative way in children after TCRalphabeta/CD19-depleted allogeneic hematopoietic cell transplantation.

On this clonotype: It has no known antigen specificity. It has no much larger one-base neighbor in the sample; base qualities were not kept.

What this sample's treatment or condition label stands for: allogeneic hematopoietic cell transplantation with graft depleted of TCRalphabeta T cells and CD19 B cells. The transplant recipients were children given TCRalphabeta/CD19-depleted allogeneic hematopoietic cell grafts. Receptor amplification or capture employed PCR. Sequenced on an Illumina HiSeq 2500. Molecular barcoding was employed in the preparation of TCR libraries, with unique molecular identifiers being used to normalize TCRbeta repertoire quantification. Starting from the raw public reads, TCRdb applied fastp trimming at Q25, assembled clones with MiXCR and retained in-frame beta chains. CDR3 protein duplicates are merged, each entry listing the most common genes and DNA. This sample is represented by just over 950,000 distinct CDR3 sequences; around 30% of them were singletons. The leading ten clones occupy 28% of the sample. Overall results and qualifications from the work: Apparently early alphabetaT-cell count recovery about two months after transplant reportedly relied on only several hundred rapidly expanded clones derived from non-depleted graft cells. The high TCRbeta diversity at day 60 in some patients was ascribed to recipient T cells and intrathymic progenitors that had survived conditioning. Hyperexpanded clone frequencies declined over subsequent months; after one year, T-cell counts and TCRbeta diversity were mostly attributed to newly produced T cells.

The starting material was PBMCs, mostly from graft donor cells, obtained 360 days after TCRalphabeta/CD19-depleted stem cell transplant. The sequence came from a boy under two years old who had a stem cell transplant for SCID, so the T cells may come from the graft donor.

The bases are TGTGCCAGCAGCTTTAATAGCGGGGGGGCGCAGTTCTTC. This translates into CASSFNSGGAQFF. The rearrangement combines TRBV7-2 with TRBJ2-1, and TRBD2 matches 11 of the central bases. Trimming takes 3 bases off V and 12 bases off J; junction bases not matched to a gene: 4. Spanning cysteine to phenylalanine, the CDR3 consists of 13 amino acids. This entry keeps only the CDR3 DNA: 39 bases, framed from base 1. CDR1 and CDR2 (SGHTA, FQGNSA) derive from the germline V gene.